The 13 T cell receptor beta chains listed next were all sequenced from one sample in a study of blood T cell repertoires in COVID-19. Assay used: immunoSEQ multiplex PCR; TCRdb lists only in-frame clones, some missing. The sample yields some 190,000 clones, 60% to 80% seen once. What was sequenced was PBMCs or T cells enriched from blood (not recorded which). Receptors originate from a man aged 55 to 69 who had been exposed to COVID-19.

V usage is TRBV11-1 and J usage is TRBJ1-1; D is uncertain. This CDR3 comprises 13 residues. The germline V and J ends were trimmed by 5 bases and 0 bases, with 7 bases remaining between them. The V gene's germline CDR1 is SGHAT and CDR2 FQDESV (reference sequence). CDR3 DNA sequence: TGTGCCAGCAGCCCCAACATGAACACTGAAGCTTTCTTT. This translates into CASSPNMNTEAFF.

The chain uses TRBV10-3 and TRBJ2-3, with D unresolved. CDR1 ENHRY and CDR2 SYGVKD come from the germline V gene. Trimming removed 2 bases at V and 3 bases at J, with 6 bases between. The CDR3 totals 13 residues. The chain's CDR3 is CAISEGFTDTQYF. For the CDR3, the DNA is TGTGCCATCAGTGAGGGCTTTACAGATACGCAGTATTTT.

V usage is TRBV5-6 and J usage is TRBJ2-1, with 12 bases that match TRBD1. The ends lost 4 bases at V and 5 bases at J; junction bases unmatched: 7. This CDR3 has 16 amino acids. The V gene's germline CDR1 is SGHDT and CDR2 YYEEEE. CDR3 region: CASSVMGQGADNEQFF. The CDR3 nucleotides read TGTGCCAGCAGCGTAATGGGACAGGGGGCCGACAATGAGCAGTTCTTC.

Here the CDR3 DNA reads TGTGCCAGCAGTTATGAAGGGTGGGACATAGCTTCACCCCTCCACTTT. It encodes CASSYEGWDIASPLHF. The chain couples TRBV6-5 to TRBJ1-6, with a possible D match to TRBD1 (6 bases). Germline V CDR1 and CDR2: MNHEY, SVGAGI. V lost 3 bases, J lost 9 bases, and 18 bases lay in between. The CDR3 is made up of 16 amino acids.

V is TRBV11-3 and J is TRBJ2-1; the match to TRBD2 covers 13 bases. Losses at the gene ends were 2 bases for V and 2 bases for J; bases not matched to a gene: 6. This CDR3 contains 18 residues. Germline assignment: CDR1 SGHNT and CDR2 YENEEA. CDR3 protein: CASSLSGLAGAPYNEQFF. The CDR3 DNA follows: TGTGCCAGCAGCTTATCCGGACTAGCGGGAGCCCCCTACAATGAGCAGTTCTTC.

The chain combines TRBV6-5 with TRBJ1-2; a weak D match, TRBD1 (6 bases). Germline V gene data show CDR1 as MNHEY and CDR2 as SVGAGI. V lost 7 bases to trimming and J lost 1 base, with 10 bases between them. This CDR3 has 13 amino acids. CDR3 in DNA: TGTGCCAGCACCAACAGGGTTAACTATGGCTACACCTTC. It specifies CASTNRVNYGYTF.

The rearrangement uses TRBV27 and TRBJ1-2; possible D gene TRBD1, 6 bases. From germline, CDR1 is MNHEY and CDR2 SMNVEV (reference sequence). This CDR3 has 13 residues. Trimming took off 5 bases at V and 4 bases at J, with 11 bases between the two ends. As DNA, the CDR3 is TGTGCCAGCAGTACCCACAGGGTCTATGGCTACACCTTC. Translated: CASSTHRVYGYTF.

In this sample, this clone turned up once. This sequence joins TRBV21-1 and TRBJ1-2; no check of the table's D call, TRBD1, against the DNA was made. TRBV21-1 constitutes a pseudogene. The CDR3 totals 14 residues. The CDR3 reads CASSKGTGTYGYTF. In nucleotides, the CDR3 is TGTGCCAGCAGCAAAGGGACAGGGACCTATGGCTACACCTTC.

This clone was counted many times. The chain is built from TRBV28 and TRBJ1-6; 9 bases line up with TRBD1. After removal of 5 bases from V and 7 bases from J, the junction contained 9 bases not matched to a gene. Germline loops: CDR1 MDHEN, CDR2 SYDVKM. The CDR3 has 16 amino acids. CDR3: CASSRVGGQGNSPLHF. The CDR3 nucleotides read TGTGCCAGCAGTCGAGTCGGGGGACAGGGAAATTCACCCCTCCACTTT.

The chain combines TRBV6-1 with TRBJ1-3, with D possibly being TRBD1 (5 bases). CDR3 length: 15 residues. Germline CDR1 MNHNS, CDR2 SASEGT. Trimming removed 2 bases from V and 6 bases from J, with 14 bases in between. The DNA for the CDR3 is TGTGCCAGCAGTGAACAGGGCCTCGGCTTAAACACCATATATTTT. Protein product: CASSEQGLGLNTIYF.

This clone was seen only once. The gene calls are TRBV7-2 and TRBJ2-1, with D perhaps TRBD2 (6 bases). CDR1 SGHTA and CDR2 FQGNSA come from the germline V gene. The V end lost 5 bases, the J end lost 2 bases, and 10 bases lay between the germline ends. The CDR3 is 14 amino acids. The CDR3 sequence is CASSHRGTYNEQFF. The DNA of the CDR3 is TGTGCCAGCAGCCACCGGGGGACCTACAATGAGCAGTTCTTC.

The chain has TRBV12-3 or TRBV12-4 and TRBJ1-2, with 8 positions matching TRBD1. V shed 6 bases and J 10 bases; nucleotides not matched to a gene: 10. This CDR3 comprises 13 residues. Here the CDR3 reads CASSRGTGGDYTF. As DNA, the CDR3 is TGTGCCAGCAGCCGCGGAACAGGGGGAGACTACACCTTC.

The chain combines TRBV7-2 with TRBJ2-2; TRBD2 agrees at 10 bases. The CDR3 covers 17 residues. CDR1 is SGHTA, CDR2 FQGNSA, per germline. J gave up 0 bases and V 1 base, and 2 bases lay outside the gene matches. Here the CDR3 reads CASSLVAGGTNTGELFF. The DNA for the CDR3 is TGTGCCAGCAGCTTAGTAGCGGGAGGCACGAACACCGGGGAGCTGTTTTTT.